This TCR beta chain was recovered during a study of shared clonotypes between healthy human individuals. Whole-study context: CD4 naive cells filled three plates per donor, CD4 memory three, CD8 naive two and CD8 memory one.

CDR1 and CDR2 (germline): SNHLY, FYNNEI. The CDR3 runs to 14 residues. Trimming pared 2 bases from V and 4 bases from J, leaving 11 bases between. Some 30,000 T cell genomes, or roughly 200 ng DNA, went into the sorted-subset replicate PCRs. Profiling relied on immunoSEQ multiplex PCR, and the TCRdb table lists in-frame clones only, not all of them. The table has around 340,000 clones, about 73% seen once. The study, taken as a whole, reports: Relative to their counterparts shared across all four donors, non-shared clonotypes exhibited diminished generation probabilities. Around 5.3% of naive CD4 clonotypes were shared across a few donors.

As concerns this clone: Its target is unknown.

Material for sequencing was memory CD4+ T cells sorted from blood. The sample's subset: CD45RA-negative fraction. The V gene is TRBV2, the J gene TRBJ1-1; D gene ambiguous. The source of this sequence is a man aged 30-40 years in good health. CDR3 in DNA: TGTGCCAGCAGTGAATCCGGCAGGAGCACTGAAGCTTTCTTT. Encoded protein: CASSESGRSTEAFF.